The 22 T cell receptor beta chains presented below share a single source sample, sequenced in a study of response to subunit inactivated influenza vaccine. TCRdb redid the calling of the RT-PCR reads with MiXCR, one entry per CDR3 protein. The table shows hundreds of thousands of distinct CDR3 sequences, with 15% to 18% occurring only once. The specimen comprised PBMCs from blood, sampled 11 to 12 days after vaccination. Receptor source: a man aged 45-65 years who received an inactivated influenza vaccine.

This clonotype was detected once. The chain links TRBV20-1 to TRBJ2-5, with D perhaps TRBD2 (7 bases). CDR1 is DFQATT and CDR2 is SNEGSKA in the germline V gene (reference sequence). This CDR3 comprises 15 residues. V was shortened by 0 bases and J by 2 bases, with 13 bases between the two germline ends. CDR3 loop: CSARDGGAHQETQYF. The DNA of the CDR3 is TGCAGTGCTAGAGATGGGGGGGCGCATCAAGAGACCCAGTACTTC.

In its sample, this clonotype was seen a few times. The chain uses TRBV7-6 and TRBJ2-5; a possible D gene is TRBD1 (5 bases). Deletions cut 4 bases from V and 7 bases from J, with 13 bases between. There are 13 residues in the CDR3. Germline-derived CDR1 and CDR2 are SGHVS and FNYEAQ. The chain's CDR3 is CASSSRGSGTQYF. The CDR3 region has the DNA TGTGCCAGCAGCTCTAGGGGCTCTGGGACCCAGTACTTC. The full variable domain, its missing parts supplied by reference TRBV7-6 and TRBJ2-5, is GAGVSQSPRYKVTKRGQDVALRCDPISGHVSLYWYRQALGQGPEFLTYFNYEAQQDKSGLPNDRFSAERPEGSISTLTIQRTEQRDSAMYRCASSSRGSGTQYFGPGTRLLVL.

This clonotype was counted ten times or more. This chain uses TRBV4-3 with TRBJ1-5; no clear D gene. The germline V gene has CDR1 LGHNA and CDR2 YSLEER. CDR3 length: 13 amino acids. V was cut by 1 base and J by 4 bases, with 5 bases left in between. The CDR3 sequence: CASSQAGNQPQHF. The CDR3 region has the DNA TGCGCCAGCAGCCAAGCGGGGAATCAGCCCCAGCATTTT.

The rearrangement links TRBV28 to TRBJ2-1; 12 nucleotides agree with TRBD2. Germline CDR1 and CDR2: MDHEN and SYDVKM. The CDR3 totals 17 residues. V gave up 6 bases and J gave up 3 bases; unmatched junction bases: 9. The CDR3 sequence: CASSRGLAGFLYNEQFF. The CDR3, as DNA: TGTGCCAGCAGCCGGGGACTAGCGGGTTTCCTCTACAATGAGCAGTTCTTC.

This sequence joins TRBV20-1 and TRBJ1-1; no reliable D call. Looked up from germline, CDR1 is DFQATT and CDR2 is SNEGSKA (reference sequence). V shed 4 bases and J shed 4 bases, with 16 bases lying between them. The CDR3 extends over 14 amino acids. The CDR3 loop is CSATSHTGGTEAFF. The CDR3 coding sequence is TGCAGTGCTACTTCCCACACGGGAGGCACTGAAGCTTTCTTT.

This clonotype was recorded a few times. The rearrangement uses TRBV28 and TRBJ1-4, with a possible D match to TRBD1 (6 bases). The V end was cut by 5 bases, the J end by 0 bases, with 16 bases between. The CDR3 runs to 17 residues. The germline V gene has CDR1 MDHEN and CDR2 SYDVKM. CDR3: CASSPGTPYATNEKLFF. For the CDR3, the DNA is TGTGCCAGCAGTCCCGGGACACCATATGCAACTAATGAAAAACTGTTTTTT. The variable domain in full, completed from reference TRBV28 and TRBJ1-4, reads DVKVTQSSRYLVKRTGEKVFLECVQDMDHENMFWYRQDPGLGLRLIYFSYDVKMKEKGDIPEGYSVSREKKERFSLILESASTNQTSMYLCASSPGTPYATNEKLFFGSGTQLSVL.

This clonotype was picked up a small number of times. This chain links TRBV9 with TRBJ2-3; 8 nucleotides agree with TRBD1. V lost 0 bases to trimming and J lost 5 bases; unmatched junction nucleotides: 8. The CDR3 runs to 16 residues. CDR1 is SGDLS, CDR2 YYNGEE, per germline. CDR3 sequence (DNA): TGTGCCAGCAGCGTAGGTCCCAGGGGGCGAGAAGATACGCAGTATTTT. Translating gives CASSVGPRGREDTQYF. The full variable domain, in which reference TRBV9 and TRBJ2-3 provide the parts outside the CDR3, is DSGVTQTPKHLITATGQRVTLRCSPRSGDLSVYWYQQSLDQGLQFLIQYYNGEERAKGNILERFSAQQFPDLHSELNLSSLELGDSALYFCASSVGPRGREDTQYFGPGTRLTVL.

V is TRBV27 and J is TRBJ2-5; D is undetermined. V was trimmed by 5 bases and J by 2 bases, leaving 18 bases between them. This CDR3 comprises 16 residues. In germline, CDR1 is MNHEY, CDR2 SMNVEV (reference sequence). CDR3 protein: CASSRIVALSQETQYF. In DNA, the CDR3 is TGTGCCAGCAGTCGAATCGTCGCCCTAAGTCAAGAGACCCAGTACTTC.

This clonotype was seen only a few times. CDR3 sequence: CASSLADRDSGNTIYF. Written as DNA, the CDR3 is TGCGCCAGCAGCTTGGCGGACCGAGACTCTGGAAACACCATATATTTT. The chain joins TRBV5-1 to TRBJ1-3; D not certain. The CDR3 has 16 residues. V gave up 0 bases and J gave up 0 bases, with 10 bases separating them. The germline gives CDR1 SGHRS, CDR2 YFSETQ.

The V call is TRBV9, the J call TRBJ2-3; maybe TRBD1 (6 bases). Germline lookup yields CDR1 SGDLS and CDR2 YYNGEE. This CDR3 comprises 16 residues. V was pared by 3 bases and J by 1 base, with 15 bases between. As DNA, the CDR3 is TGTGCCAGCAGCGCCCTACAGGGTAGGGGCACAGATACGCAGTATTTT. As protein: CASSALQGRGTDTQYF.

This chain joins TRBV12-3 or TRBV12-4 and TRBJ2-6; D call uncertain. This CDR3 is built from 14 residues. Between the trimmed V and J ends, which lost 7 bases and 0 bases, there was a span of 7 bases. In nucleotides, the CDR3 is TGTGCCAGCACCGTTATCTCTGGGGCCAACGTCCTGACTTTC. Its protein product is CASTVISGANVLTF.

Concerning this clonotype itself: Being one base from a much bigger clone, this may be a read error. As DNA, the CDR3 is TGTGCCTGCAGCTTAACGACAGGGTCTGGAAACACCATATATTTT. Translated, it gives CACSLTTGSGNTIYF. V usage is TRBV7-9 and J usage is TRBJ1-3; TRBD1 matches 7 bases. The CDR3 sequence is 15 residues long. Germline CDR1 SEHNR, CDR2 FQNEAQ (reference sequence).

In its sample, this clonotype was seen a few times. The chain couples TRBV11-2 to TRBJ1-4; D ambiguous. CDR1 and CDR2 from the germline V gene are SGHAT and FQNNGV. Trimming removed 3 bases from V and 8 bases from J, with 16 bases in between. The CDR3 has 15 amino acids. This chain's CDR3 is CASSLLFGSGEKLFF. CDR3 DNA sequence: TGTGCCAGCAGCTTGTTGTTCGGCTCGGGAGAAAAACTGTTTTTT. The full variable domain, with the rest looked up from reference TRBV11-2 and TRBJ1-4, is EAGVAQSPRYKIIEKRQSVAFWCNPISGHATLYWYQQILGQGPKLLIQFQNNGVVDDSQLPKDRFSAERLKGVDSTLKIQPAKLEDSAVYLCASSLLFGSGEKLFFGSGTQLSVL.

This clonotype has a handful of counts. This chain links TRBV4-3 with TRBJ2-7; D not resolved. This CDR3 region has 15 residues. V lost 0 bases, J lost 1 base, and 10 bases lay in between. Germline V lookup: CDR1 LGHNA, CDR2 YSLEER. The CDR3 nucleotides are TGCGCCAGCAGCCAAGATCTCCAGCTTTCCTACGAGCAGTACTTC. Translated, it gives CASSQDLQLSYEQYF.

This clonotype appeared many times. The V gene is TRBV29-1, the J gene TRBJ2-7; no reliable D call. The CDR3 extends over 13 amino acids. Trimming took off 5 bases at V and 2 bases at J, with 13 bases between the two ends. CDR1 and CDR2 from the germline V gene are SQVTM and ANQGSEA. This CDR3 reads CSVISEKAYEQYF. The CDR3 DNA follows: TGCAGCGTTATCTCAGAAAAGGCCTACGAGCAGTACTTC.

This clonotype was observed a few times. V and J are TRBV20-1 and TRBJ2-1, with 9 bases matching TRBD2. CDR3 size: 15 residues. Germline assignment: CDR1 DFQATT and CDR2 SNEGSKA (reference sequence). Losses at the gene ends were 2 bases for V and 5 bases for J; bases not matched to a gene: 7. CDR3 protein: CSARRAGGPHNEQFF. CDR3 DNA sequence: TGCAGTGCTAGAAGGGCGGGAGGGCCCCACAATGAGCAGTTCTTC.

The CDR3 DNA follows: TGTGCCAGCAGTTACCGCGACAGGGAACACTATGGCTACACCTTC. It specifies CASSYRDREHYGYTF. The V call is TRBV6-5, the J call TRBJ1-2; TRBD1 aligns across 7 bases. Germline V gene data show CDR1 as MNHEY and CDR2 as SVGAGI. This CDR3 is built from 15 residues. J was trimmed by 3 bases and V by 2 bases; bases with no gene match: 6.

In this sample, this clonotype turned up a few times. This chain uses TRBV12-3 or TRBV12-4 with TRBJ1-5; a possible D gene is TRBD1 (6 bases). CDR3 length: 15 amino acids. The V and J ends lost 1 base and 5 bases respectively, with 12 bases between them. CDR3 nucleotides: TGTGCCAGCAGTTTAGGACCTAACAGGGATCAGCCCCAGCATTTT. Amino acid sequence: CASSLGPNRDQPQHF.

V and J are TRBV2 and TRBJ2-3, with TRBD2 matching over 7 bases. Germline assignment: CDR1 SNHLY and CDR2 FYNNEI. The ends lost 7 bases at V and 5 bases at J; junction bases unmatched: 12. The CDR3 loop spans 15 amino acids. CDR3 region: CASTGGLKTGDTQYF. The CDR3 coding sequence is TGTGCCAGCACGGGGGGTTTGAAAACAGGAGATACGCAGTATTTT. The variable domain in full, with the rest retrieved from reference TRBV2 and TRBJ2-3, is EPEVTQTPSHQVTQMGQEVILRCVPISNHLYFYWYRQILGQKVEFLVSFYNNEISEKSEIFDDQFSVERPDGSNFTLKIRSTKLEDSAMYFCASTGGLKTGDTQYFGPGTRLTVL.

The chain couples TRBV5-1 to TRBJ2-5; no firm D call. V lost 4 bases and J 4 bases, leaving 8 bases between the germline ends. This CDR3 is 12 amino acids long. Germline V gene data show CDR1 as SGHRS and CDR2 as YFSETQ. CDR3 residues: CASSGDLETQYF. CDR3 coding DNA: TGCGCCAGCAGCGGAGACCTAGAGACCCAGTACTTC.

The J gene is TRBJ2-5, the V gene TRBV27; TRBD2 might be the D (7 bases). Germline V gives CDR1 MNHEY, CDR2 SMNVEV (reference sequence). The V end was cut by 6 bases, the J end by 4 bases, with 18 bases between. This CDR3 spans 15 amino acids. The CDR3: CASSRLGGGRETQYF. CDR3 nucleotide sequence: TGTGCCAGCAGCAGGCTGGGGGGGGGCCGAGAGACCCAGTACTTC.

The gene calls are TRBV7-9 and TRBJ1-1; D uncertain. Trimming took 8 bases from V and 1 from J, leaving 8 bases between them. The CDR3 totals 12 residues. CDR1 is SEHNR, CDR2 FQNEAQ, per germline (reference sequence). CDR3 loop: CASYDGNTEAFF. CDR3 DNA: TGTGCCAGCTACGACGGGAACACTGAAGCTTTCTTT.